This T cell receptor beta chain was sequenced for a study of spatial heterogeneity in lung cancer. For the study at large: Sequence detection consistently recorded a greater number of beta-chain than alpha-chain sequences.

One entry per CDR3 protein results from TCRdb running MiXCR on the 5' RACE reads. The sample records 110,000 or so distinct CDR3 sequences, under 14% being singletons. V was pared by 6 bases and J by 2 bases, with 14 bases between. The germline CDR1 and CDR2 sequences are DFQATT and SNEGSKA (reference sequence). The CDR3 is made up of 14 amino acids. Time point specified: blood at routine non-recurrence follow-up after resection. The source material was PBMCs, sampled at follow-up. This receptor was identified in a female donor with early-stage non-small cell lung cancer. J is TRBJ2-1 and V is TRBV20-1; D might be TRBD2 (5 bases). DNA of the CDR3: TGCAGTGCCGAGCGGACGTCTGCCTACAATGAGCAGTTCTTC. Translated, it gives CSAERTSAYNEQFF.